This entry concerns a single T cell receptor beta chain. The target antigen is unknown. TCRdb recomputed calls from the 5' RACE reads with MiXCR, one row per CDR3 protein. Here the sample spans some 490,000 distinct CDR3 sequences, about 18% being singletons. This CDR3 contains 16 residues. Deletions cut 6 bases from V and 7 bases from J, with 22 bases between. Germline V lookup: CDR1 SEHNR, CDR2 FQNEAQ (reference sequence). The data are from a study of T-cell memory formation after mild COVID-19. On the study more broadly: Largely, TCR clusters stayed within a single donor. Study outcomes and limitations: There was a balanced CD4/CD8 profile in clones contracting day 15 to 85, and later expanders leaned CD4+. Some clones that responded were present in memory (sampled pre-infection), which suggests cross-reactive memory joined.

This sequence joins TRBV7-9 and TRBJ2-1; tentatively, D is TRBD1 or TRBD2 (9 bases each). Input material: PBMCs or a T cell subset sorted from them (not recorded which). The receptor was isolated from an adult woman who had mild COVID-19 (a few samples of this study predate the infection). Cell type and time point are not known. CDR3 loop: CASSPLAGQGENEQFF. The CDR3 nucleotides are TGTGCCAGCAGTCCGCTAGCGGGACAGGGTGAGAATGAGCAGTTCTTC.